This T cell receptor (beta chain) was documented in a study of memory CD4+ T cells and cytomegalovirus serostatus. General study points: Median bootstrapped AUC for CMV status was about 0.94 originally, about 0.9 US-trained.

The protocol was immunoSEQ multiplex PCR, while the TCRdb copy is restricted to in-frame clones and leaves out a portion. The sample lists over 40,000 clones, approximately 80% seen once, with over 0.55% in the top ten. The CDR3 spans 12 residues. The germline V gene encodes CDR1 SEHNR and CDR2 FQNEAQ (reference sequence). V was shortened by 1 base and J by 6 bases, with 6 bases between the two germline ends. A word on this clone: The antigen remains undetermined.

The sort gate was single viable CD3+CD4+CD8-CD45RO+ cells for memory CD4+ T cells. CD4+ T cells were isolated by positive magnetic selection. The origin of this receptor is an adult in good health and CMV-seronegative. Sequences were obtained from memory CD4+ T cells from blood. This chain joins TRBV7-9 and TRBJ1-1, with a weak D call TRBD1 (6 bases). The CDR3 loop is CASSLEGAEAFF. In DNA form, the CDR3 reads TGTGCCAGCAGCTTAGAGGGGGCTGAAGCTTTCTTT.